This T cell receptor beta chain is from a study of T cell changes during pregnancy in multiple sclerosis. The repertoire was sequenced with immunoSEQ multiplex PCR; TCRdb's copy has only in-frame clones and lacks some. Here the sample spans around 47,000 clones, 94% being singletons. This CDR3 spans 15 amino acids. Trimming removed 6 bases from V and 0 bases from J; junction bases left unmatched: 1. CDR1 and CDR2 (germline): SNHLY, FYNNEI. The TCR originated in a female donor with multiple sclerosis, enrolled in a pregnancy study. The V and J genes are TRBV2 and TRBJ2-3, with 12 bases fitting TRBD2. This specimen was CD8+ T cells from peripheral blood mononuclear cells, taken in the first trimester of pregnancy. The CDR3 sequence is CASRGTSGSTDTQYF. In nucleotides, the CDR3 is TGTGCCAGCAGGGGGACTAGCGGGAGCACAGATACGCAGTATTTT. Full variable domain (missing parts from reference TRBV2 and TRBJ2-3): EPEVTQTPSHQVTQMGQEVILRCVPISNHLYFYWYRQILGQKVEFLVSFYNNEISEKSEIFDDQFSVERPDGSNFTLKIRSTKLEDSAMYFCASRGTSGSTDTQYFGPGTRLTVL.